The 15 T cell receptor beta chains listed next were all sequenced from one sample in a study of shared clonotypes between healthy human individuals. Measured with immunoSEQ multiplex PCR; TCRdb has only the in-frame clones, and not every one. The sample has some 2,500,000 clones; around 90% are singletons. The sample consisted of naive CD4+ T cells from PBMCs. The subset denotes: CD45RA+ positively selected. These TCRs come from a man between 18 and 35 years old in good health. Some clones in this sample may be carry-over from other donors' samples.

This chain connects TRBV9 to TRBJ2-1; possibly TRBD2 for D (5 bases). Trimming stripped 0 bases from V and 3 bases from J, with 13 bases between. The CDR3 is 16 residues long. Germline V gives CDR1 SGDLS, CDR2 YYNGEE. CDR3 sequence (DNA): TGTGCCAGCAGCGTAGAACCTGGGCGGGTCTACAATGAGCAGTTCTTC. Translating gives CASSVEPGRVYNEQFF. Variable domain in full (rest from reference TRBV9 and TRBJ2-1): DSGVTQTPKHLITATGQRVTLRCSPRSGDLSVYWYQQSLDQGLQFLIQYYNGEERAKGNILERFSAQQFPDLHSELNLSSLELGDSALYFCASSVEPGRVYNEQFFGPGTRLTVL.

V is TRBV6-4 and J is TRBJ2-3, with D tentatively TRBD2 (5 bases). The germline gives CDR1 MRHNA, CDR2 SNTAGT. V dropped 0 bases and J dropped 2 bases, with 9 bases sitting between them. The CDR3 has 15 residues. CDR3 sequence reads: CASSDSGADTDTQYF. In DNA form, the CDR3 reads TGTGCCAGCAGTGACTCTGGAGCGGACACAGATACGCAGTATTTT.

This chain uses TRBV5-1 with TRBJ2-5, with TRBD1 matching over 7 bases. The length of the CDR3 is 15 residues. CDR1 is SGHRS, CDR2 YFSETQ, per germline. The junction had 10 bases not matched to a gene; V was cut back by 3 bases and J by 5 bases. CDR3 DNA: TGCGCCAGCAGCTCCGCTGGAACAGGGGCCGAGACCCAGTACTTC. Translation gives CASSSAGTGAETQYF.

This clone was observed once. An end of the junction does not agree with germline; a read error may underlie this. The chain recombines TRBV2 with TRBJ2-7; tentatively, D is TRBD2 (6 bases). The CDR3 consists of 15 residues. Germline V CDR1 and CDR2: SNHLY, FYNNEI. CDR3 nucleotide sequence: TGTGCCAGCAGGGAAGCGTCCACTAGCTTCTACGAGCAGTACTTC. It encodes CASREASTSFYEQYF.

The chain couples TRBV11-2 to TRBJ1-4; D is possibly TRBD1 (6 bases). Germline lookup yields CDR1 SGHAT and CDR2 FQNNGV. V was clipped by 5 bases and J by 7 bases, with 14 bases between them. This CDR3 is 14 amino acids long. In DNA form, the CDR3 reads TGTGCCAGCAGCGCCGGGACACTCGGTGAAAAACTGTTTTTT. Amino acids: CASSAGTLGEKLFF. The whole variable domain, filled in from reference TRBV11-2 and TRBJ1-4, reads EAGVAQSPRYKIIEKRQSVAFWCNPISGHATLYWYQQILGQGPKLLIQFQNNGVVDDSQLPKDRFSAERLKGVDSTLKIQPAKLEDSAVYLCASSAGTLGEKLFFGSGTQLSVL.

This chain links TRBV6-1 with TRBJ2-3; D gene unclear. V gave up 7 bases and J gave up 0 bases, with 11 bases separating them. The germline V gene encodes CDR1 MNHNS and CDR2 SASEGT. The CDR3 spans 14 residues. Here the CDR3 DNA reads TGTGCCAGCAAGGAGAGCGCTAGCACAGATACGCAGTATTTT. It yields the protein CASKESASTDTQYF.

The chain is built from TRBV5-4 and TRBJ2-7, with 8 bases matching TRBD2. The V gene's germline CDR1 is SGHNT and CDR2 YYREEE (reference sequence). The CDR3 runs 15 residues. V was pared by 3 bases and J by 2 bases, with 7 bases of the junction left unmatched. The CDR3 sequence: CASSSGTRGAYEQYF. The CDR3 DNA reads TGTGCCAGCAGCTCCGGGACTAGGGGAGCCTACGAGCAGTACTTC.

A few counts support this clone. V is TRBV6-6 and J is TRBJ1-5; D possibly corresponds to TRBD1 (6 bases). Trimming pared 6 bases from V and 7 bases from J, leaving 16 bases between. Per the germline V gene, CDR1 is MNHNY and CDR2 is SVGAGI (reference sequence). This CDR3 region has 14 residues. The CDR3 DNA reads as TGTGCCAGCAGCGACCCAGGGGTCTGGCAGCCCCAGCATTTT. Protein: CASSDPGVWQPQHF.

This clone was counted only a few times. In DNA form, the CDR3 reads TGTGCCAGCAGCTTAATACAGGGAAACACCATATATTTT. Protein sequence: CASSLIQGNTIYF. This chain uses TRBV7-3 with TRBJ1-3; D gene ambiguous. The CDR3 has 13 amino acids. Deletions cut 1 base from V and 4 bases from J, with 5 bases between. CDR1 and CDR2 (germline): SGHTA, FQGTGA. Variable domain in full (rest from reference TRBV7-3 and TRBJ1-3): GAGVSQTPSNKVTEKGKYVELRCDPISGHTALYWYRQSLGQGPEFLIYFQGTGAADDSGLPNDRFFAVRPEGSVSTLKIQRTERGDSAVYLCASSLIQGNTIYFGEGSWLTVV.

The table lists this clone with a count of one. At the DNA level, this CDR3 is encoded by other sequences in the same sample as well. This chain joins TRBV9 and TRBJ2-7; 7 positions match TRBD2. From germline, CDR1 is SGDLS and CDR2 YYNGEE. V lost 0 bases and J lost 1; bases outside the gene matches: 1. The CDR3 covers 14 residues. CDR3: CASSVDGGSYEQYF. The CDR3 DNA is TGTGCCAGCAGCGTAGACGGGGGGTCCTACGAGCAGTACTTC. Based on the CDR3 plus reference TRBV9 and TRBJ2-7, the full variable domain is DSGVTQTPKHLITATGQRVTLRCSPRSGDLSVYWYQQSLDQGLQFLIQYYNGEERAKGNILERFSAQQFPDLHSELNLSSLELGDSALYFCASSVDGGSYEQYFGPGTRLTVT.

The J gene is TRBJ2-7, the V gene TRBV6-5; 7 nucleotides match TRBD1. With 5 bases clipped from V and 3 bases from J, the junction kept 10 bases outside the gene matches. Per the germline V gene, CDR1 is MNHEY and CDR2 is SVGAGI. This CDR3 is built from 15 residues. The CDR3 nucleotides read TGTGCCAGCAGTAAGGACAGGTCCCTTGGCTACGAGCAGTACTTC. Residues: CASSKDRSLGYEQYF.

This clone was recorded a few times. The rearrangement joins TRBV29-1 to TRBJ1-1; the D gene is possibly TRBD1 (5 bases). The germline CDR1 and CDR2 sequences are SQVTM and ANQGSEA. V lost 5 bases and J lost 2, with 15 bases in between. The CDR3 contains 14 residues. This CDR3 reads CSVSWGIHNTEAFF. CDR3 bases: TGCAGCGTTTCCTGGGGGATTCACAACACTGAAGCTTTCTTT.

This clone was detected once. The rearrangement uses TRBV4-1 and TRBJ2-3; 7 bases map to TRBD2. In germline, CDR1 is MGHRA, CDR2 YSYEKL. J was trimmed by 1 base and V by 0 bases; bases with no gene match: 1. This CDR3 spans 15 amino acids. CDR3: CASSQDGGGTDTQYF. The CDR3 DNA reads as TGCGCCAGCAGCCAAGATGGGGGGGGCACAGATACGCAGTATTTT.

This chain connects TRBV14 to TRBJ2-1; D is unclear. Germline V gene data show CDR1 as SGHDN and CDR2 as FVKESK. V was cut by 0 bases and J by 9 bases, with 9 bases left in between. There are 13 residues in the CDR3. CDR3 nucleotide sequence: TGTGCCAGCAGCCAAGATCTGGGGATTGAGCAGTTCTTC. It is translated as CASSQDLGIEQFF.

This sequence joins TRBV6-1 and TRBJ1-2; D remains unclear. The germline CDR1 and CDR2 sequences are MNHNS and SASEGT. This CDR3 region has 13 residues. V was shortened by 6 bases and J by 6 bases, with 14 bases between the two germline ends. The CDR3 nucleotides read TGTGCCAGCAGCCCCGAAATAGGGAATGGCTACACCTTC. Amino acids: CASSPEIGNGYTF.